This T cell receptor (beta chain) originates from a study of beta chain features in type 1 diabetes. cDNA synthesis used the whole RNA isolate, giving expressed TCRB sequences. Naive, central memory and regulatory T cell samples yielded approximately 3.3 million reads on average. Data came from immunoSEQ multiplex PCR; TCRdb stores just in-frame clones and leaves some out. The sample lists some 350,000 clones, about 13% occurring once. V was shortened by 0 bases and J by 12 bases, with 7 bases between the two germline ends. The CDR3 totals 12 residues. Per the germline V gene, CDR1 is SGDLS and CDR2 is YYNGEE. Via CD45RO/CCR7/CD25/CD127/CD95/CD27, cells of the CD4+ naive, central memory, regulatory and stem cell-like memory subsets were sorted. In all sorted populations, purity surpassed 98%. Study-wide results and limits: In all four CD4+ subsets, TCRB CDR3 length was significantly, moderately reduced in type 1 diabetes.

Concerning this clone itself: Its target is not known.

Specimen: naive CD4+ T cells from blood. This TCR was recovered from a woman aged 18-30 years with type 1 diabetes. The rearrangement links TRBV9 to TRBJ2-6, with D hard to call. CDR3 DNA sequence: TGTGCCAGCAGCGTAGTCCCGTCCGTCCTGACTTTC. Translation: CASSVVPSVLTF.